This T cell receptor (beta chain) was documented in a study of PD-L1 blockade in urothelial cancer. Profiling relied on immunoSEQ multiplex PCR, and the TCRdb table lists in-frame clones only, not all of them. Of just over 40,000 clones listed, roughly 84% are singletons. V was clipped by 4 bases and J by 3 bases, with 21 bases between them. Germline CDR1 and CDR2: LGHNA and YNFKEQ. This CDR3 comprises 18 residues. Time point: peripheral blood 6 weeks after treatment start. The chain is built from TRBV4-2 and TRBJ2-2, with D tentatively TRBD2 (6 bases). Sample: PBMCs, taken around atezolizumab (anti-PD-L1) treatment. The TCR originated in a man in his 70s with urothelial cancer. CDR3 DNA sequence: TGTGCCAGCAGCCCCAGCTTGGGGGAGGCAGGGTACACCGGGGAGCTGTTTTTT. Translated: CASSPSLGEAGYTGELFF.